The 25 T cell receptor beta chains below all came from one sample that was sequenced in a study of siplizumab effects on memory and regulatory T cells. Profiling relied on immunoSEQ multiplex PCR, and the TCRdb table lists in-frame clones only, not all of them. The sample includes 85,000 to 130,000 clones, roughly 94% of them seen just once. The specimen sequenced was Tregs sorted from blood. Source of these receptors: a human donor in good health.

This chain uses TRBV6-1 with TRBJ1-2; no clear D. The V end was cut by 1 base, the J end by 0 bases, with 6 bases between. Germline CDR1 is MNHNS and CDR2 is SASEGT. CDR3 length equals 14 residues. Here the CDR3 DNA reads TGTGCCAGCAGTGAAGAGGGAGCTAACTATGGCTACACCTTC. This sequence encodes CASSEEGANYGYTF.

The chain has TRBV5-1 and TRBJ1-1; D is uncertain. The CDR3 sequence is 11 residues long. V was trimmed by 4 bases and J by 6 bases, leaving 7 bases between them. In germline, CDR1 is SGHRS, CDR2 YFSETQ. The CDR3 region is CASSGIAEAFF. Here the CDR3 DNA reads TGCGCCAGCAGCGGTATTGCTGAAGCTTTCTTT.

The V gene is TRBV7-8, the J gene TRBJ2-1; maybe TRBD2 (5 bases). Germline CDR1 and CDR2: SGHVS and FQNEAQ. The V gene lost 3 bases and the J gene lost 0 bases, with 12 bases spanning the gap. CDR3 length: 16 residues. The CDR3 protein is CASSFRTGSSYNEQFF. The CDR3 region has the DNA TGTGCCAGCAGCTTCCGGACTGGAAGCTCCTACAATGAGCAGTTCTTC.

The genes are TRBV9 and TRBJ1-4; 8 nucleotides align to TRBD1. Trimming at V came to 3 bases and at J to 5 bases, leaving 18 bases not matched to a gene. Germline assignment: CDR1 SGDLS and CDR2 YYNGEE. The CDR3 consists of 19 residues. CDR3 sequence reads: CASSAGGQGGLIWNEKLFF. For the CDR3, the DNA is TGTGCCAGCAGCGCAGGAGGACAGGGAGGGCTTATTTGGAATGAAAAACTGTTTTTT.

This clone was recorded a few times. Within the sample, other DNA sequences also encode this same CDR3. The chain recombines TRBV5-1 with TRBJ1-3; D ambiguous. The length of the CDR3 is 13 residues. Germline loops: CDR1 SGHRS, CDR2 YFSETQ. Trimming stripped 1 base from V and 1 base from J, with 3 bases between. The chain's CDR3 is CASSLTSGNTIYF. CDR3 sequence (DNA): TGCGCCAGCAGCTTGACATCTGGAAACACCATATATTTT. Full variable domain (remainder filled in from reference TRBV5-1 and TRBJ1-3): KAGVTQTPRYLIKTRGQQVTLSCSPISGHRSVSWYQQTPGQGLQFLFEYFSETQRNKGNFPGRFSGRQFSNSRSEMNVSTLELGDSALYLCASSLTSGNTIYFGEGSWLTVV.

The chain couples TRBV5-1 to TRBJ2-1; D gene uncertain. The V end was cut by 4 bases, the J end by 9 bases, with 20 bases between. The CDR3 sequence is 15 residues long. Germline V lookup: CDR1 SGHRS, CDR2 YFSETQ. The CDR3 DNA reads TGCGCCAGCAGCGGCGGTAGGCTAAGTGTAAGTGAGCAGTTCTTC. Amino acid sequence: CASSGGRLSVSEQFF.

This chain links TRBV9 with TRBJ2-7; D is unclear. Trimming took 1 base from V and 3 from J, leaving 11 bases between them. Germline assignment: CDR1 SGDLS and CDR2 YYNGEE. The CDR3 runs to 14 residues. The CDR3 DNA reads as TGTGCCAGCAGCGTATCTTATTCCGGCTACGAGCAGTACTTC. Encoded protein: CASSVSYSGYEQYF. Based on the CDR3 plus reference TRBV9 and TRBJ2-7, the full variable domain is DSGVTQTPKHLITATGQRVTLRCSPRSGDLSVYWYQQSLDQGLQFLIQYYNGEERAKGNILERFSAQQFPDLHSELNLSSLELGDSALYFCASSVSYSGYEQYFGPGTRLTVT.

The chain has TRBV5-1 and TRBJ2-1; 8 bases match TRBD2. The CDR3 totals 14 residues. Looked up from germline, CDR1 is SGHRS and CDR2 is YFSETQ. Germline trimming cut 4 bases from V and 5 bases from J; bases unmatched to any gene: 5. The CDR3 DNA reads TGCGCCAGCAGCACCGGGACTAGTAACAATGAGCAGTTCTTC. Translating gives CASSTGTSNNEQFF.

CDR3 sequence reads: CAVSFSAARPGQYF. The CDR3 bases are TGTGCCGTCTCTTTCTCGGCGGCCAGGCCGGGGCAGTACTTC. V usage is TRBV28 and J usage is TRBJ2-7; D gene ambiguous. V shed 11 bases and J shed 9 bases, with 26 bases lying between them. Germline CDR1 MDHEN, CDR2 SYDVKM. The CDR3 loop spans 14 amino acids.

The V call is TRBV5-1, the J call TRBJ1-1; D is perhaps TRBD1 (6 bases). V shed 7 bases and J shed 0 bases, with 19 bases lying between them. This CDR3 is built from 16 residues. CDR1 and CDR2 from the germline V gene are SGHRS and YFSETQ. The CDR3 loop is CASALGGGFMNTEAFF. The CDR3 nucleotides read TGCGCCAGCGCACTGGGAGGGGGGTTCATGAACACTGAAGCTTTCTTT.

The rearrangement joins TRBV10-3 to TRBJ1-2; 7 bases fit TRBD1. Germline loops: CDR1 ENHRY, CDR2 SYGVKD. CDR3 length: 16 residues. J gave up 8 bases and V 6 bases, and 18 bases lay outside the gene matches. The CDR3, as DNA: TGTGCCATCAGCACTGGACAGGAGTTGGGACCTGGAGGCTACACCTTC. Translating gives CAISTGQELGPGGYTF.

The count of this clone is one. The chain joins TRBV5-5 to TRBJ1-1, with D unresolved. CDR1 SGHKS and CDR2 YYEKEE come from the germline V gene (reference sequence). The CDR3 contains 11 residues. V was cut by 1 base and J by 5 bases, with 3 bases left in between. CDR3 residues: CASSLRTEAFF. CDR3 DNA sequence: TGTGCCAGCAGCTTGAGAACTGAAGCTTTCTTT.

This clone was observed a handful of times. V gene TRBV21-1 combines with J gene TRBJ1-1; the table's TRBD1 call for D was not verified on the DNA. TRBV21-1 is classified as a pseudogene. The CDR3 has 13 amino acids. CDR3 sequence reads: CASGSGIRTEAFF. In nucleotides, the CDR3 is TGTGCCAGCGGATCAGGGATTAGGACTGAAGCTTTCTTT.

The J gene is TRBJ1-1, the V gene TRBV5-1; maybe TRBD1 (5 bases). Germline V gene lookup returns CDR1 SGHRS and CDR2 YFSETQ. CDR3 size: 14 residues. Trimming removed 3 bases from V and 1 base from J, with 10 bases in between. CDR3 DNA: TGCGCCAGCAGCTGGGGGACCTCGAACACTGAAGCTTTCTTT. Protein: CASSWGTSNTEAFF.

The rearrangement links TRBV4-1 to TRBJ2-2, with no clear D. The CDR3 runs 12 residues. With 4 bases removed from V and 5 bases from J, the gap between germline ends came to 5 bases. Germline V CDR1 and CDR2: MGHRA, YSYEKL. This chain's CDR3 is CASSRVTGELFF. The CDR3 coding sequence is TGCGCCAGCAGCCGAGTGACCGGGGAGCTGTTTTTT.

As to this clone: One end of the junction is discordant with germline, which a read error may explain. In DNA, the CDR3 is TGTGCCTGCAGTTCTTCGTGGGGAATCTACGAGCAGTACTTC. Residues: CACSSSWGIYEQYF. V usage is TRBV6-5 and J usage is TRBJ2-7; D ambiguous. The CDR3 loop spans 14 amino acids. From germline, CDR1 is MNHEY and CDR2 SVGAGI.

The chain employs TRBV11-1 and TRBJ1-1; no reliable D call. CDR3 length: 14 residues. Germline-derived CDR1 and CDR2 are SGHAT and FQDESV (reference sequence). Trimming left V 6 bases short and J 0 bases short, with 11 bases between. CDR3 sequence reads: CASSPDVMNTEAFF. The CDR3 DNA is TGTGCCAGCAGTCCAGACGTGATGAACACTGAAGCTTTCTTT.

The genes are TRBV5-8 and TRBJ1-1; D ambiguous. Germline loops: CDR1 SGHTS, CDR2 YDEGEE. This CDR3 spans 13 amino acids. The V end lost 4 bases, the J end lost 7 bases, and 14 bases lay between the germline ends. CDR3 DNA sequence: TGTGCCAGCAGCCCCTTCTCGGGCAGTGAAGCTTTCTTT. The encoded protein is CASSPFSGSEAFF.

V and J are TRBV5-1 and TRBJ2-4; TRBD2 might be the D (6 bases). The CDR3 runs to 16 residues. The germline V and J ends were trimmed by 2 bases and 0 bases, with 12 bases remaining between them. The germline V gene encodes CDR1 SGHRS and CDR2 YFSETQ. The DNA for the CDR3 is TGCGCCAGCAGCTTTATTAGCGGCACAGCCAAAAACATTCAGTACTTC. Amino acid sequence: CASSFISGTAKNIQYF.

The chain recombines TRBV6-5 with TRBJ1-5; D not certain. CDR3 length equals 13 residues. Deletions cut 6 bases from V and 6 bases from J, with 12 bases between. The V gene's germline CDR1 is MNHEY and CDR2 SVGAGI. The CDR3 loop is CASSGGWGQPQHF. CDR3 bases: TGTGCCAGCAGCGGCGGCTGGGGTCAGCCCCAGCATTTT.

Note on this clone: This CDR3 is also generated by other DNA sequences in the sample. This sequence joins TRBV18 and TRBJ1-5; D is ambiguous. The CDR3 loop spans 13 amino acids. Germline assignment: CDR1 KGHSH and CDR2 LQKENI. Trimming pared 3 bases from V and 6 bases from J, leaving 9 bases between. The DNA of the CDR3 is TGTGCCAGCTCACCCGGGTTAGGTCAGCCCCAGCATTTT. This sequence encodes CASSPGLGQPQHF.

This rearrangement joins TRBV19 to TRBJ2-6, with D perhaps TRBD1 or TRBD2 (6 bases each). Germline CDR1 LNHDA, CDR2 SQIVND (reference sequence). The V gene lost 3 bases and the J gene lost 4 bases, with 19 bases spanning the gap. The CDR3 contains 18 residues. In DNA form, the CDR3 reads TGTGCCAGTAGTATCTTAAGCTCGGGGGCGAGGGGGGCCAACGTCCTGACTTTC. Translation: CASSILSSGARGANVLTF.

The chain couples TRBV10-2 to TRBJ2-7, with 7 bases fitting TRBD1. The J segment lost 6 bases and the V segment lost 6 bases, leaving 5 bases of the junction unmatched. Germline lookup yields CDR1 WSHSY and CDR2 SAAADI. This CDR3 is 12 amino acids long. The CDR3 loop is CASRIAGGEQYF. For the CDR3, the DNA is TGCGCCAGCAGGATCGCAGGGGGCGAGCAGTACTTC.

The chain joins TRBV9 to TRBJ1-1; TRBD1 aligns across 7 bases. CDR3 length: 13 residues. With V trimmed by 3 bases and J by 10 bases, 9 bases remained unmatched. From germline, CDR1 is SGDLS and CDR2 YYNGEE. The CDR3 protein is CASSGTGAQGAFF. The DNA of the CDR3 is TGTGCCAGCAGCGGAACAGGGGCCCAGGGAGCTTTCTTT.

The chain has TRBV11-1 and TRBJ2-2; TRBD2 is a possible D gene (5 bases). The V end was cut by 2 bases, the J end by 10 bases, with 29 bases between. The CDR3 extends over 19 amino acids. CDR1 is SGHAT, CDR2 FQDESV, per germline (reference sequence). The CDR3 DNA follows: TGTGCCAGCAGCTTAAGCTATGCCTTTCTAGGAGGTCCGAAAGTGGAGCTGTTTTTT. It yields the protein CASSLSYAFLGGPKVELFF. Full variable domain (missing parts from reference TRBV11-1 and TRBJ2-2): EAEVAQSPRYKITEKSQAVAFWCDPISGHATLYWYRQILGQGPELLVQFQDESVVDDSQLPKDRFSAERLKGVDSTLKIQPAELGDSAMYLCASSLSYAFLGGPKVELFFGEGSRLTVL.